One and the same sample provided the 21 T cell receptor beta chains below, sequenced in a study of OX40 agonist ivuxolimab in advanced cancers. Assay: immunoSEQ multiplex PCR; the TCRdb copy retains only in-frame clones and omits some. The data contain about 73,000 clones, just under 90% of them singletons. The material was CD4+ or CD8+ T cells sorted from blood, obtained in a trial of the OX40 agonist ivuxolimab. These receptors originate from an adult with an advanced solid tumor such as melanoma, head and neck, liver or kidney cancer.

The V and J genes are TRBV28 and TRBJ1-2; unclear D gene. This CDR3 comprises 16 residues. Germline CDR1 is MDHEN and CDR2 is SYDVKM. V was cut by 3 bases and J by 2 bases, with 16 bases left in between. The CDR3 sequence is CASSFSALDLNYGYTF. For the CDR3, the DNA is TGTGCCAGCAGTTTCTCGGCACTGGACCTCAACTATGGCTACACCTTC.

DNA of the CDR3: TGCAGCGCCCTCGAGGAGGGCTACGAGCAGTACTTC. Its protein is CSALEEGYEQYF. This sequence joins TRBV29-1 and TRBJ2-7, with D perhaps matching TRBD2 (6 bases). V was pared by 7 bases and J by 3 bases, with 13 bases between. CDR1 and CDR2 (germline): SQVTM, ANQGSEA. The length of the CDR3 is 12 residues.

This chain joins TRBV6-1 and TRBJ1-2; 7 bases fit TRBD1. Germline-derived CDR1 and CDR2 are MNHNS and SASEGT. Trimming removed 5 bases from V and 8 bases from J; junction bases left unmatched: 8. CDR3 length: 13 amino acids. CDR3 loop: CASSTTGAGGYTF. For the CDR3, the DNA is TGTGCCAGCAGTACTACAGGGGCTGGAGGCTACACCTTC.

The chain is built from TRBV21-1 and TRBJ2-2; TRBD2, as called in the table, went unchecked against the DNA. TRBV21-1 is an annotated pseudogene. The CDR3 is made up of 19 amino acids. The CDR3 DNA sequence: TGTGCCAGCAGCATACTAGCGGGAGAAGCCCGAAGTGACACCGGGGAGCTGTTTTTT. This encodes CASSILAGEARSDTGELFF.

The chain links TRBV27 to TRBJ2-1; no clear D gene. There are 11 residues in the CDR3. Germline V CDR1 and CDR2: MNHEY, SMNVEV (reference sequence). Trimming removed 5 bases at V and 3 bases at J, with 2 bases between. The CDR3 loop is CASSDYNEQFF. CDR3 DNA sequence: TGTGCCAGCAGTGACTACAATGAGCAGTTCTTC.

This chain links TRBV27 with TRBJ2-7, with D unclear. Germline lookup yields CDR1 MNHEY and CDR2 SMNVEV (reference sequence). The CDR3 consists of 11 residues. Trimming took 6 bases from V and 2 from J, leaving 5 bases between them. Here the CDR3 reads CASRETYEQYF. CDR3 nucleotide sequence: TGTGCCAGCAGAGAAACCTACGAGCAGTACTTC.

For the CDR3, the DNA is TGTGCCAGTAGTATTCCGCAGGGAAAGGCTCTCTATGGCTACACCTTC. Translating gives CASSIPQGKALYGYTF. The chain joins TRBV19 to TRBJ1-2; possible D gene TRBD1, 5 bases. The CDR3 spans 16 residues. Germline assignment: CDR1 LNHDA and CDR2 SQIVND (reference sequence). The V gene lost 3 bases and the J gene lost 4 bases, with 18 bases spanning the gap.

The chain employs TRBV10-3 and TRBJ2-7, with a weak D call TRBD2 (5 bases). This CDR3 region has 14 residues. CDR1 is ENHRY, CDR2 SYGVKD, per germline. The germline V and J ends were trimmed by 7 bases and 3 bases, with 16 bases remaining between them. CDR3 loop: CAITVTKEDYEQYF. The DNA for the CDR3 is TGTGCCATCACGGTCACAAAGGAGGACTACGAGCAGTACTTC.

V usage is TRBV4-1 and J usage is TRBJ1-2; the D gene is possibly TRBD1 (6 bases). V lost 1 base, J lost 4 bases, and 10 bases lay in between. The CDR3 covers 14 residues. Germline CDR1 is MGHRA and CDR2 is YSYEKL. CDR3 sequence (DNA): TGCGCCAGCAGCCAAGCGGGGGGCGGCTATGGCTACACCTTC. Encoded protein: CASSQAGGGYGYTF.

This chain uses TRBV27 with TRBJ2-1; D perhaps matches TRBD2 (5 bases). V shed 3 bases and J shed 4 bases, with 7 bases lying between them. Germline CDR1 is MNHEY and CDR2 is SMNVEV (reference sequence). The CDR3 has 13 amino acids. The CDR3 protein is CASSFGVYNEQFF. The CDR3 DNA reads TGTGCCAGCAGTTTCGGGGTATACAATGAGCAGTTCTTC.

V usage is TRBV14 and J usage is TRBJ1-1; D gene unclear. Looked up from germline, CDR1 is SGHDN and CDR2 is FVKESK. V lost 1 base and J 3 bases, leaving 9 bases between the germline ends. The CDR3 loop spans 14 amino acids. The CDR3 region is CASSQAHGYTEAFF. The CDR3 DNA is TGTGCCAGCAGCCAAGCCCACGGTTACACTGAAGCTTTCTTT.

This clone has a single count. The chain carries TRBV27 and TRBJ2-7; 10 bases align to TRBD2. Germline CDR1 reads MNHEY; CDR2 reads SMNVEV (reference sequence). The CDR3 loop spans 15 amino acids. V was pared by 5 bases and J by 2 bases, with 6 bases of the junction left unmatched. The CDR3 nucleotides read TGTGCCAGCAGTCCACGAGCGGGAGGGACCTACGAGCAGTACTTC. Translation: CASSPRAGGTYEQYF.

The V call is TRBV19, the J call TRBJ1-2; D might be TRBD1 (5 bases). The CDR3 is 14 amino acids. V lost 8 bases and J 4 bases, leaving 17 bases between the germline ends. Germline V gene data show CDR1 as LNHDA and CDR2 as SQIVND (reference sequence). CDR3 amino acids: CASRPDTLRYGYTF. The CDR3 DNA reads TGTGCCAGTCGGCCGGACACGCTGCGCTATGGCTACACCTTC.

The chain couples TRBV25-1 to TRBJ1-1; D is ambiguous. V was shortened by 0 bases and J by 3 bases, with 8 bases between the two germline ends. In germline, CDR1 is MGHDK, CDR2 SYGVNS. The CDR3 runs 14 residues. The CDR3 spells CASSEYERYTEAFF. Here the CDR3 DNA reads TGTGCCAGCAGTGAATATGAACGGTACACTGAAGCTTTCTTT.

This rearrangement joins TRBV19 to TRBJ1-5; D gene ambiguous. Per germline, CDR1 LNHDA and CDR2 SQIVND (reference sequence). The V end lost 3 bases, the J end lost 9 bases, and 12 bases lay between the germline ends. The CDR3 sequence is 13 residues long. The CDR3 region is CASSIPGLGPQHF. DNA for the CDR3: TGTGCCAGTAGTATTCCCGGCCTCGGGCCCCAGCATTTT.

V is TRBV27 and J is TRBJ2-3; TRBD1 is a possible D gene (5 bases). With 1 base removed from V and 2 bases from J, the gap between germline ends came to 7 bases. The CDR3 is 14 amino acids. Germline assignment: CDR1 MNHEY and CDR2 SMNVEV (reference sequence). The CDR3 loop is CASSLLGPTDTQYF. The CDR3 bases are TGTGCCAGCAGTTTATTGGGGCCCACAGATACGCAGTATTTT.

In the case of this clone: Compared with germline, one end of the junction differs, possibly owing to a read error. The chain combines TRBV27 with TRBJ1-5, with TRBD1 as a possible D gene (6 bases). The CDR3 contains 15 residues. The germline V gene encodes CDR1 MNHEY and CDR2 SMNVEV (reference sequence). CDR3 sequence: CASSFTGTGNRPQHF. DNA of the CDR3: TGTGCCAGCAGCTTTACAGGGACCGGGAATCGGCCCCAGCATTTT.

This rearrangement joins TRBV4-1 to TRBJ1-1; no definite D call. This CDR3 comprises 15 residues. Germline CDR1 is MGHRA and CDR2 is YSYEKL. Trimming cost V 0 bases and J 1 base, with 9 bases left between them. The CDR3 spells CASSQEDGGNTEAFF. DNA for the CDR3: TGCGCCAGCAGCCAAGAAGATGGAGGGAACACTGAAGCTTTCTTT.

The genes are TRBV19 and TRBJ1-1; D is ambiguous. The CDR3 extends over 15 amino acids. Germline V lookup: CDR1 LNHDA, CDR2 SQIVND (reference sequence). V was trimmed by 2 bases and J by 0 bases, leaving 10 bases between them. As DNA, the CDR3 is TGTGCCAGTAGTATACAAGGTCAGCTGAACACTGAAGCTTTCTTT. Amino acid sequence: CASSIQGQLNTEAFF.

This chain uses TRBV7-9 with TRBJ2-7, with 11 positions matching TRBD2. CDR1 is SEHNR and CDR2 is FQNEAQ in the germline V gene (reference sequence). V lost 5 bases to trimming and J lost 2 bases; unmatched junction nucleotides: 5. The CDR3 loop spans 15 amino acids. CDR3 amino acids: CASSHPSGRTYEQYF. CDR3 DNA sequence: TGTGCCAGCAGCCATCCTAGCGGGAGGACCTACGAGCAGTACTTC. Full variable domain (remainder filled in from reference TRBV7-9 and TRBJ2-7): DTGVSQNPRHKITKRGQNVTFRCDPISEHNRLYWYRQTLGQGPEFLTYFQNEAQLEKSRLLSDRFSAERPKGSFSTLEIQRTEQGDSAMYLCASSHPSGRTYEQYFGPGTRLTVT.

This clone appeared a single time. The J gene is TRBJ2-7, the V gene TRBV25-1; no definite D call. The V and J ends lost 3 bases and 3 bases respectively, with 9 bases between them. The CDR3 consists of 13 residues. Germline V CDR1 and CDR2: MGHDK, SYGVNS. CDR3 nucleotides: TGTGCCAGCAGTGATTTGGGAAACTACGAGCAGTACTTC. It specifies CASSDLGNYEQYF.